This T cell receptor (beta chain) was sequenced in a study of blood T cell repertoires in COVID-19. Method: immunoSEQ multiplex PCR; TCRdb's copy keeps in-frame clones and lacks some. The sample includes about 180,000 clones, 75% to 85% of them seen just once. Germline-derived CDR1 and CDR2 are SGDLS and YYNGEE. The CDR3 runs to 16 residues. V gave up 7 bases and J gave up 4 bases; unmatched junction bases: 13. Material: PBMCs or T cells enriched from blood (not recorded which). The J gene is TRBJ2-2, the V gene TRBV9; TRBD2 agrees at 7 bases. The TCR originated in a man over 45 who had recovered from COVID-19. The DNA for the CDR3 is TGTGCCAGCGCCTCCTCTACGAGGACTAGCACCGGGGAGCTGTTTTTT. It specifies CASASSTRTSTGELFF.